The T cell receptor beta chain under discussion was sequenced for a study of T cells after yellow fever vaccination. Overall study context: Fractions with few cells were prepared using SMART-Seq v4 Ultra Low Input.

The CDR3 is 11 amino acids. In germline, CDR1 is MNHEY, CDR2 SMNVEV (reference sequence). With 10 bases removed from V and 6 bases from J, the gap between germline ends came to 12 bases. There are a few counts of this clonotype. Antigen unknown. Study-wide results and limits: The appearance of a small share of clonotypes in both CD4 and CD8 compartments was observed. Post-booster repertoires again held most primary-vaccination clones (roughly 95% CD4, 88% CD8).

Template-switching 5'RACE yielded the TCR cDNA; a universal primer site and UMIs were added in the process. One entry per CDR3 protein results from TCRdb running MiXCR on the 5' RACE reads. The table records about 360,000 distinct CDR3 sequences, 6.2% of them present only once. Material: PBMCs, obtained 5 days after the yellow fever booster vaccination. V and J are TRBV27 and TRBJ1-1, with D hard to call. The receptor was derived from a man aged 25 to 40 who received the YFV17D yellow fever vaccine. The CDR3 region is CATTRGSEAFF. CDR3 DNA: TGTGCCACCACGCGGGGATCTGAAGCTTTCTTT.